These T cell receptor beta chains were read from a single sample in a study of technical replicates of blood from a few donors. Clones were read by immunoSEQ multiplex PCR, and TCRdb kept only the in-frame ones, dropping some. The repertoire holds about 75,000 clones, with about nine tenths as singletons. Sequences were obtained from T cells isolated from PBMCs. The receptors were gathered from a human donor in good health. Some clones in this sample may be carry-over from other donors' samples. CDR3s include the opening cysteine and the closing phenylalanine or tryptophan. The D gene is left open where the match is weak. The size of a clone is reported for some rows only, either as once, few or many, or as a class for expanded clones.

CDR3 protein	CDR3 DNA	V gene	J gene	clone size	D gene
CASSFTGGTDTQYF	TGTGCCAGCAGTTTTACAGGGGGCACAGATACGCAGTATTTT	TRBV6-5	TRBJ2-3	.	TRBD1
CASSLAGSYNEQFF	TGCGCCAGCAGCCTCGCGGGGTCGTACAATGAGCAGTTCTTC	TRBV4-1	TRBJ2-1	.	.
CSGSSTYEQYF	TGCAGTGGGTCTAGCACCTACGAGCAGTACTTC	TRBV20-1	TRBJ2-7	.	.
CASSQGLITEAFF	TGTGCCAGCAGCCAAGGACTAATCACTGAAGCTTTCTTT	TRBV14	TRBJ1-1	.	.
CASSYRQGYQPQHF	TGTGCCAGCAGCTATCGACAGGGCTATCAGCCCCAGCATTTT	TRBV28	TRBJ1-5	.	TRBD1
CASSLLGELFF	TGTGCCAGCAGCTTGCTCGGGGAGCTGTTTTTT	TRBV5-6	TRBJ2-2	few	.
CASSLGGTRATEAFF	TGTGCCAGCAGCTTGGGAGGCACCAGAGCAACTGAAGCTTTCTTT	TRBV7-3	TRBJ1-1	.	.
CASSERAGGNNEQFF	TGTGCCAGCAGTGAACGGGCAGGAGGGAACAATGAGCAGTTCTTC	TRBV2	TRBJ2-1	.	.
CASSLGQGPPYEQYF	TGCGCCAGCAGCTTGGGACAGGGGCCGCCATACGAGCAGTACTTC	TRBV5-1	TRBJ2-7	.	TRBD1
CASSTPFGGGSRHYEQYF	TGTGCCAGCAGTACCCCTTTTGGGGGGGGCAGTCGACACTACGAGCAGTACTTC	TRBV28	TRBJ2-7	.	.
CAWSGEANQPQHF	TGTGCCTGGAGCGGAGAGGCGAATCAGCCCCAGCATTTT	TRBV30	TRBJ1-5	.	.
CASSWRKKTDTQYF	TGTGCCAGCAGCTGGCGGAAGAAGACAGATACGCAGTATTTT	TRBV5-4	TRBJ2-3	.	.
CASSLGIRGFNTEAFF	TGTGCCAGCAGCTTAGGAATCAGGGGGTTCAACACTGAAGCTTTCTTT	TRBV11-2	TRBJ1-1	.	TRBD1
CASSVTVGTNEKLFF	TGTGCCAGTAGTGTGACAGTCGGCACTAATGAAAAACTGTTTTTT	TRBV19	TRBJ1-4	.	.
CASSHIIGPGDHYGYTF	TGTGCCAGCAGCCATATCATCGGTCCAGGGGATCACTATGGCTACACCTTC	TRBV4-2	TRBJ1-2	.	.
CATSREGGRGAYEQYF	TGTGCCACCAGCAGAGAGGGCGGGAGAGGGGCCTACGAGCAGTACTTC	TRBV15	TRBJ2-7	.	TRBD2
CASSLNRNTEAFF	TGTGCCAGCAGCTTAAACAGGAACACTGAAGCTTTCTTT	TRBV7-6	TRBJ1-1	few	.
CASSQLQGAMNTEAFF	TGTGCCAGCAGCCAATTACAGGGGGCGATGAACACTGAAGCTTTCTTT	TRBV14	TRBJ1-1	once	TRBD1